This T cell receptor beta chain was sequenced in a study of T cell changes during pregnancy in multiple sclerosis. Sequencing was performed with immunoSEQ multiplex PCR; in TCRdb, only in-frame clones are kept and a portion is missing. The data contain just under 80,000 clones, approximately 92% of them singletons. Germline loops: CDR1 LNHDA, CDR2 SQIVND (reference sequence). The CDR3 spans 17 residues. Trimming took off 0 bases at V and 6 bases at J, with 18 bases between the two ends. The chain carries TRBV19 and TRBJ2-1; D is ambiguous. The source was peripheral blood, collected in the second trimester of pregnancy. This clonotype originated in a female donor in good health, enrolled as a control in a pregnancy study. DNA for the CDR3: TGTGCCAGTAGTATAGATAATTCCCTCCCGGGTGGCAATGAGCAGTTCTTC. Its translation is CASSIDNSLPGGNEQFF.